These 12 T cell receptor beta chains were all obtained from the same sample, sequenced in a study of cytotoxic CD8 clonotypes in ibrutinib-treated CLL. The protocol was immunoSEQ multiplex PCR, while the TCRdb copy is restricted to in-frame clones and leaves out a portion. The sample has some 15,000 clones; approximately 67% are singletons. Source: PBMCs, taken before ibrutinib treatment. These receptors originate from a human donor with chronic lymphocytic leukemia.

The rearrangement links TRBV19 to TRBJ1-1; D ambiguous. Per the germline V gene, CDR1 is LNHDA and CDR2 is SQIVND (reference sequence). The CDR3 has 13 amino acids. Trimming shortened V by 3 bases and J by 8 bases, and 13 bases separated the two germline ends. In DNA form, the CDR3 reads TGTGCCAGTAGTATGGGGATGGAATTCGAAGCTTTCTTT. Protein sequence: CASSMGMEFEAFF.

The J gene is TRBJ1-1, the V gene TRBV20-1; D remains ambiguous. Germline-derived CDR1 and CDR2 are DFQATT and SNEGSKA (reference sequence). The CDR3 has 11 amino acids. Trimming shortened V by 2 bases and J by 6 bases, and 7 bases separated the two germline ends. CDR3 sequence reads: CSARQNAEAFF. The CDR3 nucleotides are TGCAGTGCTAGACAAAACGCTGAAGCTTTCTTT.

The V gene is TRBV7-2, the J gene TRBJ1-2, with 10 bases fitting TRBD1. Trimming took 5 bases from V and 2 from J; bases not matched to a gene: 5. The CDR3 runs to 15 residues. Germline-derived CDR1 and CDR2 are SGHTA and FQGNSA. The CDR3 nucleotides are TGTGCCAGCAGCCCTCCGGGACAGGGGAACTATGGCTACACCTTC. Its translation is CASSPPGQGNYGYTF.

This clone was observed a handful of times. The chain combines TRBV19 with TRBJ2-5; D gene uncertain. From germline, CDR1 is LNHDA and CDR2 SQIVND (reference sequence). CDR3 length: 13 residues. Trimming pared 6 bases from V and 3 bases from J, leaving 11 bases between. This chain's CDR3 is CASSEWNEETQYF. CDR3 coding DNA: TGTGCCAGTAGCGAATGGAATGAAGAGACCCAGTACTTC.

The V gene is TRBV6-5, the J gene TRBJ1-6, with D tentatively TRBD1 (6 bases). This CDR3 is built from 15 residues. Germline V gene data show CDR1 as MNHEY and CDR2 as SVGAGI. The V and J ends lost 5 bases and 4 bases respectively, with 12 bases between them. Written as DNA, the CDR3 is TGTGCCAGCAGTCCTGGACAGAGTTATAATTCACCCCTCCACTTT. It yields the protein CASSPGQSYNSPLHF.

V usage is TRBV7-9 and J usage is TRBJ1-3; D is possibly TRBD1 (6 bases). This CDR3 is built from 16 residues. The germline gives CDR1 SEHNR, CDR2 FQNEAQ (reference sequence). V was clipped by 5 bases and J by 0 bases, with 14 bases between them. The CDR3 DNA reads TGTGCCAGCAGCCCCCTGGACAGAGCCTCTGGAAACACCATATATTTT. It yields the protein CASSPLDRASGNTIYF. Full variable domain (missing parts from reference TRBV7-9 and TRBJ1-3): DTGVSQNPRHKITKRGQNVTFRCDPISEHNRLYWYRQTLGQGPEFLTYFQNEAQLEKSRLLSDRFSAERPKGSFSTLEIQRTEQGDSAMYLCASSPLDRASGNTIYFGEGSWLTVV.

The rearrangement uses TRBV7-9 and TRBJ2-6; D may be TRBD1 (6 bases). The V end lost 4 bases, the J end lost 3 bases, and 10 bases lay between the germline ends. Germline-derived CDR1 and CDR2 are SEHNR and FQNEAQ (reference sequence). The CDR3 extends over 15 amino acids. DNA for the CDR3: TGTGCCAGCAGCTCAGGGGCTGGTGGGGCCAACGTCCTGACTTTC. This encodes CASSSGAGGANVLTF. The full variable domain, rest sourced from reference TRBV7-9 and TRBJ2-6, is DTGVSQNPRHKITKRGQNVTFRCDPISEHNRLYWYRQTLGQGPEFLTYFQNEAQLEKSRLLSDRFSAERPKGSFSTLEIQRTEQGDSAMYLCASSSGAGGANVLTFGAGSRLTVL.

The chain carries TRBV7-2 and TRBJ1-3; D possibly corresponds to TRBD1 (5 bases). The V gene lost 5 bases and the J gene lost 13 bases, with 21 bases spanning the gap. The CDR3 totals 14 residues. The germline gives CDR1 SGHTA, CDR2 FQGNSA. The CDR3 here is CASSPVQGRSPIYF. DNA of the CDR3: TGTGCCAGCAGCCCTGTGCAGGGAAGGTCCCCAATATATTTT.

CDR3 nucleotide sequence: TGCGCCAGCCGACCCGGTACCCAAGAGACCCAGTACTTC. Translation: CASRPGTQETQYF. This chain uses TRBV5-1 with TRBJ2-5; no clear D. This CDR3 spans 13 amino acids. Germline-derived CDR1 and CDR2 are SGHRS and YFSETQ. Between the trimmed V and J ends, which lost 7 bases and 1 base, there was a span of 11 bases.

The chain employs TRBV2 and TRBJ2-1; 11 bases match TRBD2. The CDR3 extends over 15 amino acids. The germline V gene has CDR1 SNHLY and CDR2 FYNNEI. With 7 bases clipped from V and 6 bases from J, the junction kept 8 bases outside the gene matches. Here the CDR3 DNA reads TGTGCCAGCAAAAGACTAGCGGGGACCCTCAATGAGCAGTTCTTC. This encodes CASKRLAGTLNEQFF. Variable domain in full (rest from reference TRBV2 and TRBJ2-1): EPEVTQTPSHQVTQMGQEVILRCVPISNHLYFYWYRQILGQKVEFLVSFYNNEISEKSEIFDDQFSVERPDGSNFTLKIRSTKLEDSAMYFCASKRLAGTLNEQFFGPGTRLTVL.

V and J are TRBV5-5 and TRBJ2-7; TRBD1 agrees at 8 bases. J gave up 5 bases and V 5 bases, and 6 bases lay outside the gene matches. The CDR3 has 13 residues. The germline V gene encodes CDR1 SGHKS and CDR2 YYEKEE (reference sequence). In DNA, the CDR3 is TGTGCCAGCAGGACGACAGGGGTCGACGAGCAGTACTTC. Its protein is CASRTTGVDEQYF. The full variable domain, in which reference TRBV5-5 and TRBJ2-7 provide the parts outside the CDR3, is DAGVTQSPTHLIKTRGQQVTLRCSPISGHKSVSWYQQVLGQGPQFIFQYYEKEERGRGNFPDRFSARQFPNYSSELNVNALLLGDSALYLCASRTTGVDEQYFGPGTRLTVT.

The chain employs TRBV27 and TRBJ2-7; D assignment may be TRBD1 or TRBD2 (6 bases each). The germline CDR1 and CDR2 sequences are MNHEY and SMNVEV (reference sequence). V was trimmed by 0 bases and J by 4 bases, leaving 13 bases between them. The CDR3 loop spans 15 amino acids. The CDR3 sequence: CASSLSRGDLYEQYF. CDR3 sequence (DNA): TGTGCCAGCAGTTTATCGAGGGGGGACCTATACGAGCAGTACTTC.